The 13 T cell receptor beta chains below all came from one sample that was sequenced in a study of blood T cell repertoires in COVID-19. Profiling relied on immunoSEQ multiplex PCR, and the TCRdb table lists in-frame clones only, not all of them. The sample carries about 150,000 clones, approximately 73% recorded once. Sequencing input: peripheral blood. The receptors were sampled from a man between 60 and 70 years old with acute or convalescent COVID-19.

This clone appeared a few times. The V call is TRBV21-1, the J call TRBJ1-1; the D call TRBD1 from the table was never checked on the DNA. TRBV21-1 is classified as a pseudogene. The CDR3 spans 14 residues. CDR3 amino acids: CASSSRGRNTEAFF. CDR3 coding DNA: TGTGCCAGCAGCAGTAGGGGGAGGAACACTGAAGCTTTCTTT.

CDR3 amino acids: CAWSVGGPEQYF. DNA of the CDR3: TGTGCCTGGAGTGTAGGAGGGCCCGAGCAGTACTTC. V gene TRBV30 combines with J gene TRBJ2-7, with D possibly matching TRBD2 (6 bases). The CDR3 loop spans 12 amino acids. Trimming shortened V by 0 bases and J by 6 bases, and 9 bases separated the two germline ends. The V gene's germline CDR1 is GTSNPN and CDR2 SVGIG (reference sequence).

This clone appeared once. The chain is built from TRBV7-9 and TRBJ2-7; 8 bases line up with TRBD1. The CDR3 has 16 amino acids. Trimming removed 5 bases from V and 2 bases from J; junction bases left unmatched: 11. In germline, CDR1 is SEHNR, CDR2 FQNEAQ (reference sequence). The CDR3 sequence is CASSPWTGRSTYEQYF. The DNA for the CDR3 is TGTGCCAGCAGCCCCTGGACAGGGCGTAGCACCTACGAGCAGTACTTC.

The rearrangement uses TRBV2 and TRBJ1-1, with D possibly TRBD1 on 6 matching bases. The germline V gene has CDR1 SNHLY and CDR2 FYNNEI. This CDR3 is 14 amino acids long. Trimming removed 6 bases from V and 7 bases from J, with 18 bases in between. The CDR3 bases are TGTGCCAGCAGGGAAAGGGGGGGAAATAGTGAAGCTTTCTTT. Translated: CASRERGGNSEAFF.

The chain couples TRBV6-6 to TRBJ1-5; 9 bases line up with TRBD1. The junction had 6 bases not matched to a gene; V was cut back by 5 bases and J by 7 bases. CDR1 MNHNY and CDR2 SVGAGI come from the germline V gene (reference sequence). The CDR3 totals 14 residues. CDR3 region: CASSPDRGGQPQHF. The CDR3 DNA reads as TGTGCCAGCAGTCCGGACAGGGGAGGGCAGCCCCAGCATTTT.

The J gene is TRBJ1-1, the V gene TRBV5-1, with TRBD1 identical over 9 bases. Looked up from germline, CDR1 is SGHRS and CDR2 is YFSETQ. The V segment lost 1 base and the J segment 6 bases; nucleotides outside the gene matches: 10. The CDR3 covers 16 residues. The DNA for the CDR3 is TGCGCCAGCAGCTTGAAGGTATTGGGACAGGGTGCTGAAGCTTTCTTT. It codes for CASSLKVLGQGAEAFF. The full variable domain, with the rest looked up from reference TRBV5-1 and TRBJ1-1, is KAGVTQTPRYLIKTRGQQVTLSCSPISGHRSVSWYQQTPGQGLQFLFEYFSETQRNKGNFPGRFSGRQFSNSRSEMNVSTLELGDSALYLCASSLKVLGQGAEAFFGQGTRLTVV.

The gene calls are TRBV27 and TRBJ2-1, with 10 positions matching TRBD2. Looked up from germline, CDR1 is MNHEY and CDR2 is SMNVEV (reference sequence). The CDR3 extends over 15 amino acids. The J segment lost 10 bases and the V segment lost 0 bases, leaving 6 bases of the junction unmatched. CDR3: CASSLSAGLALEQFF. Here the CDR3 DNA reads TGTGCCAGCAGTTTATCGGCGGGACTAGCGCTAGAGCAGTTCTTC.

This chain joins TRBV25-1 and TRBJ2-7, with 9 nucleotides matching TRBD1. V shed 6 bases, J shed 3 bases, and the junction held 9 bases outside the gene matches. The germline gives CDR1 MGHDK, CDR2 SYGVNS. The CDR3 sequence is 15 residues long. The CDR3 DNA reads TGTGCCAGCAGACCGGGACAGGGTTCCTTCTACGAGCAGTACTTC. Amino acid sequence: CASRPGQGSFYEQYF.

This clone has more than one count but fewer than ten. The chain has TRBV25-1 and TRBJ2-6, with TRBD1 matching over 7 bases. Germline loops: CDR1 MGHDK, CDR2 SYGVNS. This CDR3 comprises 18 residues. J lost 0 bases, V lost 4 bases, and 9 bases had no gene match. CDR3 DNA sequence: TGTGCCAGCAGTGCCCGGACAGGCCAAAGCTCTGGGGCCAACGTCCTGACTTTC. The encoded protein is CASSARTGQSSGANVLTF. The complete variable domain, with remaining parts taken from reference TRBV25-1 and TRBJ2-6, reads EADIYQTPRYLVIGTGKKITLECSQTMGHDKMYWYQQDPGMELHLIHYSYGVNSTEKGDLSSESTVSRIRTEHFPLTLESARPSHTSQYLCASSARTGQSSGANVLTFGAGSRLTVL.

V gene TRBV6-5 combines with J gene TRBJ1-3; D is uncertain. Germline assignment: CDR1 MNHEY and CDR2 SVGAGI. V lost 2 bases and J 0 bases, leaving 8 bases between the germline ends. The CDR3 contains 15 residues. The chain's CDR3 is CASSYAQYSGNTIYF. The CDR3 DNA sequence: TGTGCCAGCAGTTACGCCCAGTACTCTGGAAACACCATATATTTT.

The gene calls are TRBV28 and TRBJ2-2, with TRBD2 as a possible D gene (5 bases). The V end lost 4 bases, the J end lost 0 bases, and 15 bases lay between the germline ends. This CDR3 region has 17 residues. Germline-derived CDR1 and CDR2 are MDHEN and SYDVKM. The CDR3 is CASSSVVGAANTGELFF. The DNA for the CDR3 is TGTGCCAGCAGTTCCGTTGTGGGAGCTGCGAACACCGGGGAGCTGTTTTTT. Supplemented by reference TRBV28 and TRBJ2-2, the full variable domain reads DVKVTQSSRYLVKRTGEKVFLECVQDMDHENMFWYRQDPGLGLRLIYFSYDVKMKEKGDIPEGYSVSREKKERFSLILESASTNQTSMYLCASSSVVGAANTGELFFGEGSRLTVL.

The CDR3 reads CASSSPGLSSYEQYF. The CDR3 coding sequence is TGTGCCAGCAGTTCCCCAGGTCTTAGCTCCTACGAGCAGTACTTC. The V call is TRBV6-5, the J call TRBJ2-7, with D hard to call. Trimming pared 4 bases from V and 0 bases from J, leaving 13 bases between. CDR3 length: 15 residues. The germline gives CDR1 MNHEY, CDR2 SVGAGI.

This chain joins TRBV29-1 and TRBJ1-1, with a weak D call TRBD1 (6 bases). Germline CDR1 reads SQVTM; CDR2 reads ANQGSEA. V was pared by 5 bases and J by 5 bases, with 15 bases between. This CDR3 is 13 amino acids long. Written as DNA, the CDR3 is TGCAGCGTTTCTGAAGGACAGAATACTGAAGCTTTCTTT. Amino acids: CSVSEGQNTEAFF.